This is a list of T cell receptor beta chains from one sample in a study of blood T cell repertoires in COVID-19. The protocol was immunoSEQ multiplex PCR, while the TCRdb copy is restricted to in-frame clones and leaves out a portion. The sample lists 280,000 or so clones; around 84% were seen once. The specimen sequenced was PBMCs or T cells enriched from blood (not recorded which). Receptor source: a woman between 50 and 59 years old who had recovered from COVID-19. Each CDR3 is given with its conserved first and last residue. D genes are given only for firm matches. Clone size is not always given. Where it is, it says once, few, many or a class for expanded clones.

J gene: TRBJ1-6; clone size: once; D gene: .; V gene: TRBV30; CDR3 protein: CAWSRQGLSSYNSPLHF; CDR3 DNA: TGTGCCTGGAGTAGGCAGGGACTAAGCTCCTATAATTCACCCCTCCACTTT
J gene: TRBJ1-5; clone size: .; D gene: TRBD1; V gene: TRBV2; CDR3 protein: CASRARDRVSFSNQPQHF; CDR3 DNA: TGTGCCAGCAGGGCCCGGGACAGGGTTTCATTTAGCAATCAGCCCCAGCATTTT
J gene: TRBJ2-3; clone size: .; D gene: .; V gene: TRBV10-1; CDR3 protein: CASRSTGPEDTQYF; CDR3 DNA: TGCGCCAGCAGATCGACAGGTCCTGAGGATACGCAGTATTTT
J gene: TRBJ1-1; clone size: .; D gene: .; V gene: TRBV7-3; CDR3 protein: CASSSHGGTEAFF; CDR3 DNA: TGTGCCAGCAGCTCTCATGGGGGGACTGAAGCTTTCTTT
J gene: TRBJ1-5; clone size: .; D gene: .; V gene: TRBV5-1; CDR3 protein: CASSLEAGNQPQHF; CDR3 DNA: TGCGCCAGCAGCTTGGAAGCGGGTAATCAGCCCCAGCATTTT
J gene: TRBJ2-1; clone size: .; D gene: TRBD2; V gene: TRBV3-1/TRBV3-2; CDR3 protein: CASSQTGTSKSHEQFF; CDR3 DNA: TGTGCCAGCAGCCAAACCGGGACTAGCAAATCCCATGAGCAGTTCTTC
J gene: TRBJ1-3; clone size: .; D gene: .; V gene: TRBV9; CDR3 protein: CASSPGGTIYF; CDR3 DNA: TGTGCCAGCAGCCCGGGGGGCACCATATATTTT
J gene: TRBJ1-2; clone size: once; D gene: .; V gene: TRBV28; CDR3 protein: CASSSHGAGYTF; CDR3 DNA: TGTGCCAGCAGTTCCCATGGGGCCGGCTACACCTTC
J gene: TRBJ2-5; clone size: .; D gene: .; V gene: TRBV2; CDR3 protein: CASSGARGETQYF; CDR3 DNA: TGTGCCAGCAGTGGGGCTAGGGGAGAGACCCAGTACTTC
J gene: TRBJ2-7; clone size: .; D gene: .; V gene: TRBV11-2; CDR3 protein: CASSLVFGGLVSYEQYF; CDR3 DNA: TGTGCCAGCAGCTTAGTTTTCGGGGGGCTAGTCAGCTACGAGCAGTACTTC
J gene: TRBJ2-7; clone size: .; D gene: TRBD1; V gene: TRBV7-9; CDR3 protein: CASSQSLGTGDYEQYF; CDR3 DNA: TGTGCCAGCAGCCAGTCGCTCGGGACAGGAGATTACGAGCAGTACTTC
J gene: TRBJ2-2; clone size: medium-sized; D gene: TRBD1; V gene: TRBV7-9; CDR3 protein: CASSSRTGNTGELFF; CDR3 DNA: TGTGCCAGCAGCTCACGGACAGGGAACACCGGGGAGCTGTTTTTT
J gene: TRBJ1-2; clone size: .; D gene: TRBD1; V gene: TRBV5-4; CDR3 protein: CASSPTPGGNYGYTF; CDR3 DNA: TGTGCCAGCAGTCCTACCCCAGGGGGCAACTATGGCTACACCTTC
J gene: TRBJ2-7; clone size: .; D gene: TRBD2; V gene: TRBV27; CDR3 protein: CASSSLAGGSYEQYF; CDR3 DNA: TGTGCCAGCAGTTCCTTAGCGGGGGGCTCCTACGAGCAGTACTTC
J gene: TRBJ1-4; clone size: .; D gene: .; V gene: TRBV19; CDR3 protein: CASSSPAANEKLFF; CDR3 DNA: TGTGCCAGTAGTAGCCCTGCGGCTAATGAAAAACTGTTTTTT
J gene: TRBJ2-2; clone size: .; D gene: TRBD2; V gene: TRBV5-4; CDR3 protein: CASSLDLSGRSGELFF; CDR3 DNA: TGTGCCAGCAGCTTGGATCTTAGCGGGAGGTCCGGGGAGCTGTTTTTT
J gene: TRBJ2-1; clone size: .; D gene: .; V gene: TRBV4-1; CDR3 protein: CASSRGLAGIHEQFF; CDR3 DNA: TGCGCCAGCAGCCGGGGGCTGGCAGGGATACATGAGCAGTTCTTC
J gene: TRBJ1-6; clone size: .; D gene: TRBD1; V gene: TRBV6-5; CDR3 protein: CASSKGDRHSPLHF; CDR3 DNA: TGTGCCAGCTCTAAGGGGGACAGGCATTCACCCCTCCACTTT
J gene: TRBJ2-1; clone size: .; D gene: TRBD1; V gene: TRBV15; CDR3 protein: CATSRVGTGNYNEQFF; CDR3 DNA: TGTGCCACCAGCAGAGTCGGGACAGGGAATTACAATGAGCAGTTCTTC
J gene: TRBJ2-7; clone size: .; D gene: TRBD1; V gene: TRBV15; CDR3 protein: CATSSLRTGGTTYEQYF; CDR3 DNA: TGTGCCACCAGCAGCCTAAGAACAGGGGGGACGACCTACGAGCAGTACTTC